This T cell receptor beta chain was recorded in a study of T cell responses to AZD1222 COVID-19 vaccine. Overall study: Pooling covered second doses at about 4 or about 12 weeks. Notes on the study in general: It was only a handful of AZD1222 recipients who were seropositive at baseline. When two AZD1222 doses had been given, Spike-specific TCR breadth and depth rose. Repertoire collection took place solely once the T cell response had peaked.

As concerns this clone: What it binds is unknown.

The method was immunoSEQ multiplex PCR; TCRdb's version includes in-frame clones alone and lacks a portion of them. The sample records around 140,000 clones, over 85% being singletons. Germline V lookup: CDR1 GTSNPN, CDR2 SVGIG (reference sequence). The CDR3 runs 14 residues. V lost 2 bases to trimming and J lost 10 bases; unmatched junction nucleotides: 8. The chain has TRBV30 and TRBJ2-1, with 10 bases identical to TRBD2. The sample was peripheral blood, taken on day 0 of AZD1222 vaccination. This receptor was obtained from an adult in good health. The CDR3 region is CAWSWASGSDEQFF. The CDR3 DNA follows: TGTGCCTGGAGTTGGGCTAGCGGGAGTGACGAGCAGTTCTTC.